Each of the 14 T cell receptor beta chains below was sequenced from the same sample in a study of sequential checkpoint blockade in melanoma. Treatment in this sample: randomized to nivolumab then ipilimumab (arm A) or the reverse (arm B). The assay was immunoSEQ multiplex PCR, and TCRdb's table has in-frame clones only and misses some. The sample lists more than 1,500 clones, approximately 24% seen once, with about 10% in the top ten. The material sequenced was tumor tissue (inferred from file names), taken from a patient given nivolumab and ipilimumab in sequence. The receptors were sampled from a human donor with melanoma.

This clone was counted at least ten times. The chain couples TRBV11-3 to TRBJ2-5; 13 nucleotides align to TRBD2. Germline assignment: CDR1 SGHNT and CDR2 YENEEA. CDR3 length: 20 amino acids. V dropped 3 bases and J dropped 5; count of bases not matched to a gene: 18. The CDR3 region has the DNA TGTGCCAGCAGCTTGGTCCTTACTAGCGGGGGGGCCGATTTCCTGGAGACCCAGTACTTC. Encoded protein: CASSLVLTSGGADFLETQYF.

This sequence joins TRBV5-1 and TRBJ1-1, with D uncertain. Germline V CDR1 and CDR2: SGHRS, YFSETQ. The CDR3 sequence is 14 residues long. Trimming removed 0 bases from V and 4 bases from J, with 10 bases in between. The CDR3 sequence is CASSLAGVLTEAFF. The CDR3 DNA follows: TGCGCCAGCAGCTTGGCCGGAGTTCTCACTGAAGCTTTCTTT.

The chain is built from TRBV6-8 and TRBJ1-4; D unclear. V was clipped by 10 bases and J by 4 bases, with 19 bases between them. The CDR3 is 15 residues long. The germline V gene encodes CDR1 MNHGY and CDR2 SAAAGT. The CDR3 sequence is CATKHSQAINEKLFF. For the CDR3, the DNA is TGTGCCACAAAGCATTCCCAGGCTATTAATGAAAAACTGTTTTTT.

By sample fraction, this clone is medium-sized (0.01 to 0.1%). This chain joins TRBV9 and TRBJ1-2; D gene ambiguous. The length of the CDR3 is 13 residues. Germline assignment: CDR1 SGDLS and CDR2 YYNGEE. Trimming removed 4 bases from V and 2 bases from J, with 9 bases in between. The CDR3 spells CASSPPHNYGYTF. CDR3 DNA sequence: TGTGCCAGCAGCCCCCCCCACAACTATGGCTACACCTTC. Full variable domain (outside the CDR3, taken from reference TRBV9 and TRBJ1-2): DSGVTQTPKHLITATGQRVTLRCSPRSGDLSVYWYQQSLDQGLQFLIQYYNGEERAKGNILERFSAQQFPDLHSELNLSSLELGDSALYFCASSPPHNYGYTFGSGTRLTVV.

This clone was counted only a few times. Written as DNA, the CDR3 is TGTGCCACCAGCAGGGCACAGGGGGCTGGGAAACTGTTTTTT. Encoded protein: CATSRAQGAGKLFF. V gene TRBV15 combines with J gene TRBJ1-4, with 9 positions matching TRBD1. Germline trimming cut 3 bases from V and 11 bases from J; bases unmatched to any gene: 7. CDR1 is LNHNV, CDR2 YYDKDF, per germline (reference sequence). The CDR3 covers 14 residues.

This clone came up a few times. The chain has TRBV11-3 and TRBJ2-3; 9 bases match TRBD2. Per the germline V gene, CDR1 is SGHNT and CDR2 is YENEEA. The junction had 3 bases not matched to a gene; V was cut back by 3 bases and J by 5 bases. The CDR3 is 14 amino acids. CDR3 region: CASSFSGGGDTQYF. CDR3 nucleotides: TGTGCCAGCAGCTTTAGCGGGGGTGGAGATACGCAGTATTTT. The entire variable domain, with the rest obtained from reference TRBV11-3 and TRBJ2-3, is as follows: EAGVVQSPRYKIIEKKQPVAFWCNPISGHNTLYWYLQNLGQGPELLIRYENEEAVDDSQLPKDRFSAERLKGVDSTLKIQPAELGDSAVYLCASSFSGGGDTQYFGPGTRLTVL.

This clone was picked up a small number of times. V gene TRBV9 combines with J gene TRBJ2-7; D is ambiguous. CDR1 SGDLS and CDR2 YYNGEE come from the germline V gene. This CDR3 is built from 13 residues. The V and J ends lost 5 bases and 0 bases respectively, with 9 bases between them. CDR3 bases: TGTGCCAGCAGTGTGGAGTACTCCTACGAGCAGTACTTC. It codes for CASSVEYSYEQYF.

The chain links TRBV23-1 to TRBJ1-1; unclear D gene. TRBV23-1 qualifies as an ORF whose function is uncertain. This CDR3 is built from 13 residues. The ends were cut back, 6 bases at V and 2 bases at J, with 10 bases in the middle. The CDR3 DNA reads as TGCGCCAGCAGCTTGAAGGGAAACACTGAAGCTTTCTTT. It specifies CASSLKGNTEAFF.

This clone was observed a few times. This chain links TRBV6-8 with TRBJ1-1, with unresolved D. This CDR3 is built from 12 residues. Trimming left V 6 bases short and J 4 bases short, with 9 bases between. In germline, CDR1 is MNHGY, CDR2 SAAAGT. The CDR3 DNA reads TGTGCCAGCAGATATTCATCCACTGAAGCTTTCTTT. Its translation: CASRYSSTEAFF.

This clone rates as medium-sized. The CDR3 bases are TGTGCCAGCAGTTACTCGATAGATGAAGCTTTCTTT. Translated, it gives CASSYSIDEAFF. The chain has TRBV6-8 and TRBJ1-1; D is unclear. This CDR3 spans 12 amino acids. The V gene lost 0 bases and the J gene lost 7 bases, with 6 bases spanning the gap. The germline CDR1 and CDR2 sequences are MNHGY and SAAAGT.

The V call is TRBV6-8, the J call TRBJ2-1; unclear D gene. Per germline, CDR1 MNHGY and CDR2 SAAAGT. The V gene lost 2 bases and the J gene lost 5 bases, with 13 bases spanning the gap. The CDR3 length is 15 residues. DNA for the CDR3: TGTGCCAGCAGTTACGGCTCGAACTACAACAATGAGCAGTTCTTC. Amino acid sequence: CASSYGSNYNNEQFF.

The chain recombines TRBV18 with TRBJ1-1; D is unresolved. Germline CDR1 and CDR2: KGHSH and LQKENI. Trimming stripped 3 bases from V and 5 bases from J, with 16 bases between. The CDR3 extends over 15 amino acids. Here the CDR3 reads CASSPVPILGTEAFF. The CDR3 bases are TGTGCCAGCTCACCCGTCCCCATCCTAGGAACTGAAGCTTTCTTT.

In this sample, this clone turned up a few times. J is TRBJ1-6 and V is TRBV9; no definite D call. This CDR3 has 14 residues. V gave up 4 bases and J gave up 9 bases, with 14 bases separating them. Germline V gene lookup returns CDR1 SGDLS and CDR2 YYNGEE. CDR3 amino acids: CASSPEGMSSPLHF. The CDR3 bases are TGTGCCAGCAGCCCCGAAGGTATGAGTTCACCCCTCCACTTT.

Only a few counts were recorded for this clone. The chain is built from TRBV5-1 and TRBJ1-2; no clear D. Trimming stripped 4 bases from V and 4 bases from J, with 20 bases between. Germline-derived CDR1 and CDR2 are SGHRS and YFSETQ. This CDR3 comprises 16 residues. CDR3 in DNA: TGCGCCAGCAGCCTGGAGGGCAGGACCCTGAGCTATGGCTACACCTTC. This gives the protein CASSLEGRTLSYGYTF.